This T cell receptor (beta chain) emerged from a study of blood T cell repertoires in COVID-19. Study in general: The analysed material was cDNA or gDNA that came from T cells, B-cell-depleted T cells, or PBMCs.

Per the original data handling: Nucleated cell number was recorded as an estimate derived from reference gene primer amplification. Method: immunoSEQ multiplex PCR; TCRdb's copy keeps in-frame clones and lacks some. V and J calls and clone size are given by that table; D and trimming were obtained from the DNA. The table lists under 450,000 clones, about 87% of them singletons. Participants' reported clinical history set cohort assignment. Two consecutive negative NP/OP PCR tests, clearance, or resolved symptoms defined Cohort 3 recovery. The CDR3 covers 16 residues. The J segment lost 3 bases and the V segment lost 3 bases, leaving 8 bases of the junction unmatched. Germline V gives CDR1 LGHNA, CDR2 YSLEER.

The receptor comes from a man aged 25 to 45 who had recovered from COVID-19. This chain links TRBV4-3 with TRBJ1-5, with 7 bases that match TRBD1. Sequenced input: PBMCs or T cells enriched from blood (not recorded which). The CDR3 sequence is CASSQEPGQNNQPQHF. The CDR3 DNA is TGCGCCAGCAGCCAGGAACCGGGACAGAACAATCAGCCCCAGCATTTT.